This entry lists 24 T cell receptor beta chains sequenced from one sample in a study of CXCR3-negative and CXCR3-positive naive CD8 T cells. UMI-labeled 5' RACE TRB cDNA libraries were prepared from the cells. TCRdb reprocessed the 5' RACE reads, keeping one entry per CDR3 protein, no DNA. The sample has more than 45,000 distinct CDR3 sequences. Sequencing used memory CD8+ T cells from blood. The receptors here all came from a human donor in good health. Some clones in this sample may be carry-over from other donors' samples.

V and J are TRBV5-1 and TRBJ2-4; the D call of TRBD1 rests on TCRdb alone, since no DNA is present to check it. In germline, CDR1 is SGHRS, CDR2 YFSETQ. The CDR3 extends over 11 amino acids. The CDR3 here is CASSSGQIQYF.

The rearrangement joins TRBV7-9 to TRBJ2-2; checking the TCRdb D call of TRBD1 is not possible without DNA. The CDR3 is 15 amino acids. CDR1 SEHNR and CDR2 FQNEAQ come from the germline V gene (reference sequence). Here the CDR3 reads CASSGGTGDVGELFF.

This chain connects TRBV6-2 or TRBV6-3 to TRBJ2-7. CDR1 MNHEY and CDR2 SVGEGT come from the germline V gene. This CDR3 has 13 residues. The CDR3 is CASSLTENYEQYF.

The gene calls are TRBV15 and TRBJ2-1. Germline values: CDR1 LNHNV, CDR2 YYDKDF (reference sequence). The CDR3 extends over 12 amino acids. CDR3 protein: CATSRVGGEQFF.

This chain links TRBV12-3 or TRBV12-4 with TRBJ2-3; with no DNA, the TCRdb D assignment of TRBD1 cannot be verified. The CDR3 runs to 13 residues. The CDR3 protein is CASTGGTTDTQYF.

This chain joins TRBV29-1 and TRBJ2-7; the D gene TCRdb calls, TRBD2, cannot be checked with no DNA. The CDR3 sequence is 13 residues long. The V gene's germline CDR1 is SQVTM and CDR2 ANQGSEA. CDR3 in amino acids: CSVDGGVAYEQYF.

V usage is TRBV28 and J usage is TRBJ1-2; TCRdb's assignment of TRBD1 cannot be checked, as there is no DNA. The CDR3 consists of 14 residues. From germline, CDR1 is MDHEN and CDR2 SYDVKM. CDR3 protein: CASSPDRPLYGYTF.

The CDR3 loop is CASSTAYGGEQYF. The V gene is TRBV7-9, the J gene TRBJ2-7; as DNA is missing, the TRBD1 call by TCRdb cannot be tested. The CDR3 sequence is 13 residues long. Germline CDR1 SEHNR, CDR2 FQNEAQ (reference sequence).

This clonotype ranks as medium-sized in terms of frequency. This chain connects TRBV20-1 to TRBJ1-1. Per the germline V gene, CDR1 is DFQATT and CDR2 is SNEGSKA (reference sequence). The CDR3 totals 13 residues. CDR3 in amino acids: CSARDSGITEAFF.

The V gene is TRBV29-1, the J gene TRBJ2-1; TCRdb returns TRBD2, unconfirmable since there is no DNA. The germline V gene has CDR1 SQVTM and CDR2 ANQGSEA. The CDR3 covers 14 residues. CDR3 residues: CSVNSGGASDEQFF.

The chain employs TRBV29-1 and TRBJ2-4; no DNA is available, so the TRBD1 call from TCRdb remains unchecked. Germline CDR1 is SQVTM and CDR2 is ANQGSEA. There are 13 residues in the CDR3. Here the CDR3 reads CSVEPGQEDIQYF.

The rearrangement joins TRBV6-5 to TRBJ2-5. This CDR3 is built from 11 residues. CDR1 and CDR2 from the germline V gene are MNHEY and SVGAGI. CDR3 amino acids: CASSAQETQYF.

V usage is TRBV29-1 and J usage is TRBJ2-7; TCRdb's assignment of TRBD2 cannot be checked, as there is no DNA. This CDR3 region has 15 residues. Germline CDR1 and CDR2: SQVTM and ANQGSEA. The CDR3 sequence: CSVVGLAGVLDEQYF.

The chain recombines TRBV25-1 with TRBJ1-1. The CDR3 consists of 12 residues. Germline V gene sequence: CDR1 MGHDK, CDR2 SYGVNS. The CDR3: CASSEENTEAFF.

The chain couples TRBV6-5 to TRBJ2-1; TCRdb gives TRBD2 as the D gene, but with no DNA this cannot be confirmed. This CDR3 contains 15 residues. Germline V gene data show CDR1 as MNHEY and CDR2 as SVGAGI. The CDR3 loop reads CASSSLAGLYNEQFF.

This chain joins TRBV7-9 and TRBJ2-4; with no DNA, the TCRdb D assignment of TRBD1 cannot be verified. CDR1 and CDR2 (germline): SEHNR, FQNEAQ (reference sequence). CDR3 length equals 16 residues. CDR3 sequence: CASFPPLPGSKNIQYF.

This CDR3 reads CARLGRFGSYNEQFF. V usage is TRBV5-6 and J usage is TRBJ2-1; the TCRdb call, TRBD2, lacks DNA for checking. The CDR3 contains 15 residues. Germline V CDR1 and CDR2: SGHDT, YYEEEE. Complete variable domain (other parts from reference TRBV5-6 and TRBJ2-1): DAGVTQSPTHLIKTRGQQVTLRCSPKSGHDTVSWYQQALGQGPQFIFQYYEEEERQRGNFPDRFSGHQFPNYSSELNVNALLLGDSALYLCARLGRFGSYNEQFFGPGTRLTVL.

The rearrangement uses TRBV21-1 and TRBJ2-1; TCRdb proposes TRBD1, but this gene call is untestable without DNA. TRBV21-1 is reported as a pseudogene. CDR3 length equals 16 residues. CDR3 in amino acids: CASSLRDLGDYNEQFF.

The chain is built from TRBV10-3 and TRBJ1-1; TCRdb selects TRBD1, and the lack of DNA leaves this call unchecked. Per germline, CDR1 ENHRY and CDR2 SYGVKD. There are 15 residues in the CDR3. CDR3 protein: CAISESIGVGTEAFF.

The genes are TRBV18 and TRBJ2-3; TCRdb designates TRBD1, a call that cannot be tested without DNA. Germline V gene lookup returns CDR1 KGHSH and CDR2 LQKENI. This CDR3 spans 12 amino acids. The CDR3: CASSPSGDTQYF.

The chain uses TRBV20-1 and TRBJ2-7; as DNA is missing, the TRBD1 call by TCRdb cannot be tested. CDR3 length: 14 amino acids. Germline CDR1 DFQATT, CDR2 SNEGSKA (reference sequence). Here the CDR3 reads CSARTEGRDYEQYF.

The chain couples TRBV6-2 or TRBV6-3 to TRBJ2-6. CDR1 and CDR2 from the germline V gene are MNHEY and SVGEGT. The CDR3 totals 15 residues. CDR3 sequence: CASSPRMSGANVLTF.

The chain joins TRBV14 to TRBJ2-5. Per the germline V gene, CDR1 is SGHDN and CDR2 is FVKESK. The CDR3 is 12 residues long. CDR3: CASSQATETQYF.

The CDR3 region is CASSFKGVGDYEQYF. The rearrangement uses TRBV5-1 and TRBJ2-7; TCRdb returns TRBD1, unconfirmable since there is no DNA. Per the germline V gene, CDR1 is SGHRS and CDR2 is YFSETQ. This CDR3 spans 15 amino acids. The complete variable domain, with remaining parts taken from reference TRBV5-1 and TRBJ2-7, reads KAGVTQTPRYLIKTRGQQVTLSCSPISGHRSVSWYQQTPGQGLQFLFEYFSETQRNKGNFPGRFSGRQFSNSRSEMNVSTLELGDSALYLCASSFKGVGDYEQYFGPGTRLTVT.